This entry describes one TCR beta chain. The ends lost 0 bases at V and 3 bases at J; junction bases unmatched: 9. This CDR3 has 17 residues. Germline CDR1 SGHTS, CDR2 YDEGEE. This sample was included in a study of blood T cell repertoires in COVID-19. As handled by the study authors: Estimation of nucleated cell counts relied on the amplification of reference gene primers. The data were produced by immunoSEQ multiplex PCR, yet TCRdb's version contains in-frame clones alone and is incomplete. D and trimming come from the DNA, and the V and J calls and clone size come from that table. The table shows some 35,000 clones, with approximately 91% occurring only once.

J is TRBJ2-5 and V is TRBV5-8, with TRBD2 identical over 9 bases. Input material: peripheral blood. This receptor was identified in a man aged 70-80 years with active COVID-19. The CDR3 sequence is CASSLVGRGRAKETQYF. Written as DNA, the CDR3 is TGTGCCAGCAGCTTGGTTGGCCGCGGGAGGGCCAAAGAGACCCAGTACTTC. The variable domain in full, completed from reference TRBV5-8 and TRBJ2-5, reads EAGVTQSPTHLIKTRGQQATLRCSPISGHTSVYWYQQALGLGLQFLLWYDEGEERNRGNFPPRFSGRQFPNYSSELNVNALELEDSALYLCASSLVGRGRAKETQYFGPGTRLLVL.